These 32 T cell receptor beta chains share one sample of origin, sequenced in a study of cytomegalovirus exposure and HLA in healthy donors. Vbeta (60) and Jbeta (13) primers were used in the PCR. Profiling relied on immunoSEQ multiplex PCR, and the TCRdb table lists in-frame clones only, not all of them. Of 100,000 to 140,000 clones listed, roughly 80% are singletons. Material for sequencing was PBMCs. These receptors all stem from a man under 40 in good health and CMV-seronegative.

This clone has only a few counts. The chain combines TRBV5-1 with TRBJ2-1; 10 bases are a match to TRBD2. Germline V lookup: CDR1 SGHRS, CDR2 YFSETQ. This CDR3 spans 14 amino acids. Unmatched junction bases numbered 5, after V lost 1 base and J lost 10 bases. CDR3 bases: TGCGCCAGCAGCTTGCCTAGCGGGAGTGGAGAGCAGTTCTTC. It is translated as CASSLPSGSGEQFF.

The chain couples TRBV29-1 to TRBJ2-5; no clear D. This CDR3 has 15 residues. Germline values: CDR1 SQVTM, CDR2 ANQGSEA. V was clipped by 1 base and J by 2 bases, with 14 bases between them. The CDR3: CSVEVVARRQETQYF. Here the CDR3 DNA reads TGCAGCGTTGAAGTAGTGGCCAGGCGTCAAGAGACCCAGTACTTC.

The V call is TRBV18, the J call TRBJ2-7, with 7 bases aligning to TRBD1. The germline V gene has CDR1 KGHSH and CDR2 LQKENI. CDR3 length equals 14 residues. J was trimmed by 4 bases and V by 5 bases; bases with no gene match: 8. The CDR3, as DNA: TGTGCCAGCTCAAACGGCGAGGGGGCTTACGAGCAGTACTTC. Residues: CASSNGEGAYEQYF.

The V call is TRBV7-3, the J call TRBJ2-5, with 7 nucleotides matching TRBD1. The V and J ends lost 5 bases and 5 bases, in that order; junction bases with no gene match: 8. CDR1 is SGHTA, CDR2 FQGTGA, per germline. The CDR3 totals 14 residues. CDR3 residues: CASSPSGGRETQYF. In DNA form, the CDR3 reads TGTGCCAGCAGCCCTTCAGGGGGACGGGAGACCCAGTACTTC.

V usage is TRBV10-2 and J usage is TRBJ1-5; the match to TRBD1 covers 7 bases. V was pared by 9 bases and J by 3 bases, with 5 bases of the junction left unmatched. CDR1 and CDR2 from the germline V gene are WSHSY and SAAADI. CDR3 length: 13 residues. CDR3 coding DNA: TGCGCCAGGTCGACAGGGCCCAATCAGCCCCAGCATTTT. Encoded protein: CARSTGPNQPQHF.

V is TRBV27 and J is TRBJ2-7; TRBD1 matches 8 bases. With V trimmed by 7 bases and J by 6 bases, 14 bases remained unmatched. Germline values: CDR1 MNHEY, CDR2 SMNVEV (reference sequence). This CDR3 comprises 15 residues. CDR3 nucleotide sequence: TGTGCCAGCAACCAAGACAGGGGCTCTGCGGGCGAGCAGTACTTC. It codes for CASNQDRGSAGEQYF.

This clone was counted a few times. The V call is TRBV6-5, the J call TRBJ2-2; D is uncertain. The ends were cut back, 7 bases at V and 5 bases at J, with 8 bases in the middle. The CDR3 covers 12 residues. Germline V gives CDR1 MNHEY, CDR2 SVGAGI. CDR3 loop: CASKTSTGELFF. In DNA, the CDR3 is TGTGCCAGCAAAACATCGACCGGGGAGCTGTTTTTT.

The chain uses TRBV11-2 and TRBJ2-7; weak D call: TRBD1 (6 bases). Germline V gene data show CDR1 as SGHAT and CDR2 as FQNNGV. Trimming pared 4 bases from V and 3 bases from J, leaving 19 bases between. The CDR3 loop spans 16 amino acids. This chain's CDR3 is CASSSDTGLSRYEQYF. The CDR3 coding sequence is TGTGCCAGCAGCTCCGACACAGGGCTTTCGCGCTACGAGCAGTACTTC.

The CDR3 DNA sequence: TGTGCCAGCAGCCCAGGGACTAGGACCGAGACCCAGTACTTC. It specifies CASSPGTRTETQYF. The chain has TRBV7-3 and TRBJ2-5, with TRBD2 matching over 8 bases. V trimming: 5 bases; J trimming: 5 bases; junction bases outside the gene matches: 7. CDR1 and CDR2 (germline): SGHTA, FQGTGA. CDR3 length: 14 amino acids.

This chain links TRBV6-4 with TRBJ1-1, with a possible D match to TRBD1 (5 bases). The germline V gene encodes CDR1 MRHNA and CDR2 SNTAGT. Trimming stripped 6 bases from V and 5 bases from J, with 16 bases between. This CDR3 has 14 amino acids. The CDR3 sequence: CASRTGTEGTEAFF. In nucleotides, the CDR3 is TGTGCCAGCAGGACCGGGACGGAGGGGACTGAAGCTTTCTTT.

The sample holds one count of this clone. The chain couples TRBV30 to TRBJ2-1; 8 bases match TRBD2. V lost 4 bases, J lost 7 bases, and 12 bases stayed unmatched. The CDR3 consists of 15 residues. CDR1 and CDR2 (germline): GTSNPN, SVGIG (reference sequence). The CDR3 DNA is TGTGCCTGGACCGGGTCCGGGGGGGGCTTAAATGAGCAGTTCTTC. The encoded protein is CAWTGSGGGLNEQFF. The full variable domain, completed using reference TRBV30 and TRBJ2-1, is SQTIHQWPATLVQPVGSPLSLECTVEGTSNPNLYWYRQAAGRGLQLLFYSVGIGQISSEVPQNLSASRPQDRQFILSSKKLLLSDSGFYLCAWTGSGGGLNEQFFGPGTRLTVL.

This chain connects TRBV7-9 to TRBJ2-7, with D perhaps TRBD1 (5 bases). Germline V CDR1 and CDR2: SEHNR, FQNEAQ (reference sequence). The CDR3 is 15 residues long. V was trimmed by 4 bases and J by 2 bases, leaving 15 bases between them. CDR3: CASSSRGQGTYEQYF. CDR3 sequence (DNA): TGTGCCAGCAGCTCCCGCGGTCAGGGTACCTACGAGCAGTACTTC.

The chain carries TRBV9 and TRBJ2-7; weak D call: TRBD1 (6 bases). The CDR3 contains 11 residues. Germline V lookup: CDR1 SGDLS, CDR2 YYNGEE. V lost 3 bases to trimming and J lost 6 bases, with 7 bases between them. This chain's CDR3 is CASSAQGEQYF. DNA of the CDR3: TGTGCCAGCAGCGCACAGGGCGAGCAGTACTTC.

This chain joins TRBV2 and TRBJ2-7; TRBD1 matches 9 bases. The CDR3 consists of 15 residues. Germline CDR1 reads SNHLY; CDR2 reads FYNNEI. The V segment lost 3 bases and the J segment 5 bases; nucleotides outside the gene matches: 8. DNA of the CDR3: TGTGCCAGCAGTGACGGACAGGGGTCCAACGACGAGCAGTACTTC. Its translation: CASSDGQGSNDEQYF.

The rearrangement links TRBV7-3 to TRBJ2-1; TRBD2 might be the D (5 bases). The germline V gene encodes CDR1 SGHTA and CDR2 FQGTGA. V gave up 5 bases and J gave up 7 bases, with 12 bases separating them. This CDR3 region has 13 residues. CDR3 residues: CASSRRSGNEQFF. The CDR3 coding sequence is TGTGCCAGCAGCCGTAGGTCGGGGAATGAGCAGTTCTTC.

This chain uses TRBV4-1 with TRBJ2-7, with 7 nucleotides matching TRBD2. CDR3 length: 15 amino acids. Trimming took 4 bases from V and 4 from J; bases not matched to a gene: 10. Germline V gene sequence: CDR1 MGHRA, CDR2 YSYEKL. The CDR3 loop is CASSPNKQREYEQYF. CDR3 nucleotides: TGCGCCAGCAGCCCGAATAAGCAGCGGGAATACGAGCAGTACTTC.

The chain recombines TRBV2 with TRBJ2-7, with TRBD2 matching 8 bases. This CDR3 contains 13 residues. Unmatched junction bases numbered 5, after V lost 7 bases and J lost 3 bases. Germline CDR1 and CDR2: SNHLY and FYNNEI. In nucleotides, the CDR3 is TGTGCCAGCAACGGGGCGGGGGGCTACGAGCAGTACTTC. Translation gives CASNGAGGYEQYF.

V and J are TRBV6-1 and TRBJ2-3, with 7 bases identical to TRBD1. Germline assignment: CDR1 MNHNS and CDR2 SASEGT. Germline trimming cut 0 bases from V and 4 bases from J; bases unmatched to any gene: 1. CDR3 length: 14 amino acids. CDR3 region: CASSEATGADTQYF. The CDR3 DNA reads as TGTGCCAGCAGTGAAGCCACAGGGGCAGATACGCAGTATTTT.

The gene calls are TRBV25-1 and TRBJ1-2; D is unclear. V lost 3 bases and J 7 bases, leaving 6 bases between the germline ends. Looked up from germline, CDR1 is MGHDK and CDR2 is SYGVNS. The CDR3 contains 11 residues. The CDR3 nucleotides read TGTGCCAGCAGTGAGTACTCTGGCTACACCTTC. The encoded protein is CASSEYSGYTF.

This clone was observed a single time. The gene calls are TRBV7-8 and TRBJ2-1, with D perhaps matching TRBD1 (5 bases). Germline CDR1 is SGHVS and CDR2 is FQNEAQ. The CDR3 loop spans 14 amino acids. Trimming pared 3 bases from V and 6 bases from J, leaving 12 bases between. The CDR3, as DNA: TGTGCCAGCAGCTTCAGACAGACCTCCAATGAGCAGTTCTTC. Protein sequence: CASSFRQTSNEQFF.

The chain couples TRBV7-3 to TRBJ2-6; TRBD1 matches 7 bases. V was pared by 4 bases and J by 4 bases, with 4 bases of the junction left unmatched. The CDR3 spans 15 residues. The germline V gene has CDR1 SGHTA and CDR2 FQGTGA. The CDR3 region is CASSYGQVGANVLTF. In nucleotides, the CDR3 is TGTGCCAGCAGCTACGGACAGGTCGGGGCCAACGTCCTGACTTTC.

The rearrangement joins TRBV29-1 to TRBJ1-1; the D gene is possibly TRBD1 (5 bases). The CDR3 is 13 residues long. Trimming left V 0 bases short and J 4 bases short, with 9 bases between. Germline V gene sequence: CDR1 SQVTM, CDR2 ANQGSEA. CDR3 in amino acids: CSVEEWGGTEAFF. DNA for the CDR3: TGCAGCGTTGAAGAGTGGGGCGGCACTGAAGCTTTCTTT. Together with reference TRBV29-1 and TRBJ1-1, the CDR3 gives the full variable domain: SAVISQKPSRDICQRGTSLTIQCQVDSQVTMMFWYRQQPGQSLTLIATANQGSEATYESGFVIDKFPISRPNLTFSTLTVSNMSPEDSSIYLCSVEEWGGTEAFFGQGTRLTVV.

The chain carries TRBV7-3 and TRBJ2-1; 10 nucleotides line up with TRBD2. With 2 bases clipped from V and 8 bases from J, the junction kept 6 bases outside the gene matches. This CDR3 comprises 15 residues. CDR1 SGHTA and CDR2 FQGTGA come from the germline V gene. CDR3 DNA: TGTGCCAGCAGCTTATCTAGCGGGAGATTCGATGAGCAGTTCTTC. Translated: CASSLSSGRFDEQFF.

The chain uses TRBV9 and TRBJ1-1, with D possibly TRBD1 on 5 matching bases. CDR3 length equals 12 residues. V lost 3 bases, J lost 12 bases, and 15 bases lay in between. Germline loops: CDR1 SGDLS, CDR2 YYNGEE. The CDR3 region is CASSGVREGPFF. The CDR3 DNA is TGTGCCAGCAGCGGAGTGAGGGAGGGACCTTTCTTT.

This clone was picked up a small number of times. The chain has TRBV11-2 and TRBJ1-1; TRBD1 agrees at 8 bases. In germline, CDR1 is SGHAT, CDR2 FQNNGV. CDR3 length equals 12 residues. V dropped 6 bases and J dropped 3; count of bases not matched to a gene: 0. The CDR3 spells CASRTGDTEAFF. Here the CDR3 DNA reads TGTGCCAGCAGGACAGGGGACACTGAAGCTTTCTTT. Full variable domain (remainder filled in from reference TRBV11-2 and TRBJ1-1): EAGVAQSPRYKIIEKRQSVAFWCNPISGHATLYWYQQILGQGPKLLIQFQNNGVVDDSQLPKDRFSAERLKGVDSTLKIQPAKLEDSAVYLCASRTGDTEAFFGQGTRLTVV.

There are a few counts of this clone. V gene TRBV28 combines with J gene TRBJ1-1; D is uncertain. From germline, CDR1 is MDHEN and CDR2 SYDVKM. Trimming removed 5 bases from V and 1 base from J, with 8 bases in between. This CDR3 contains 13 residues. The CDR3 is CASSPRWNTEAFF. In DNA, the CDR3 is TGTGCCAGCAGTCCACGGTGGAACACTGAAGCTTTCTTT.

The rearrangement joins TRBV7-9 to TRBJ1-6, with D maybe TRBD1 (6 bases). The length of the CDR3 is 15 residues. V was cut by 4 bases and J by 5 bases, with 12 bases left in between. Germline V gene lookup returns CDR1 SEHNR and CDR2 FQNEAQ (reference sequence). This CDR3 is CASSYGDTHNSPLHF. CDR3 DNA sequence: TGTGCCAGCAGCTACGGGGACACCCATAATTCACCCCTCCACTTT.

The chain carries TRBV10-3 and TRBJ1-2; no firm D call. The CDR3 covers 12 residues. Trimming left V 3 bases short and J 8 bases short, with 10 bases between. Germline V lookup: CDR1 ENHRY, CDR2 SYGVKD. The chain's CDR3 is CAISEPGIGYTF. The CDR3 region has the DNA TGTGCCATCAGTGAACCGGGTATCGGCTACACCTTC.

The genes are TRBV4-1 and TRBJ2-3, with 7 bases fitting TRBD1. The V segment lost 4 bases and the J segment 0 bases; nucleotides outside the gene matches: 7. The CDR3 contains 16 residues. Germline CDR1 is MGHRA and CDR2 is YSYEKL. This CDR3 is CASSRSTGESTDTQYF. The CDR3 DNA reads as TGCGCCAGCAGCCGGTCTACAGGGGAAAGCACAGATACGCAGTATTTT.

A few counts support this clone. This chain links TRBV28 with TRBJ2-5; D perhaps matches TRBD1 (5 bases). The CDR3 spans 14 residues. In germline, CDR1 is MDHEN, CDR2 SYDVKM. The ends were cut back, 1 base at V and 5 bases at J, with 11 bases in the middle. CDR3 sequence reads: CASSLSREVETQYF. Here the CDR3 DNA reads TGTGCCAGCAGTTTATCCAGGGAAGTGGAGACCCAGTACTTC.

The chain carries TRBV19 and TRBJ1-1; unclear D gene. The V and J ends lost 10 bases and 4 bases respectively, with 13 bases between them. The CDR3 covers 12 residues. Germline CDR1 and CDR2: LNHDA and SQIVND (reference sequence). CDR3 loop: CATAGESTEAFF. The CDR3 DNA reads as TGTGCCACCGCCGGGGAAAGCACTGAAGCTTTCTTT.

The chain recombines TRBV13 with TRBJ1-6; TRBD1 matches at 8 bases. This CDR3 is built from 16 residues. V was clipped by 5 bases and J by 9 bases; unmatched bases: 12. Germline-derived CDR1 and CDR2 are PRHDT and FYEKMQ (reference sequence). The CDR3 coding sequence is TGTGCCAGCAGCGTGGGTTACAGGGGGTCGGTTTCACCCCTCCACTTT. The encoded protein is CASSVGYRGSVSPLHF.